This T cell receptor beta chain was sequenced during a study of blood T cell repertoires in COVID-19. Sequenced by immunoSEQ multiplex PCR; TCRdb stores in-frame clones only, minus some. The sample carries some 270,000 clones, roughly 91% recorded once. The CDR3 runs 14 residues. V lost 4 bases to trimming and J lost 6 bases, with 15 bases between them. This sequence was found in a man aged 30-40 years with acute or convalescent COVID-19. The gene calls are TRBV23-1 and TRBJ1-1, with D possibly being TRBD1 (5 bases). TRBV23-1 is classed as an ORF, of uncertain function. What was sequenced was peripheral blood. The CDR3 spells CASSPVWGGPEAFF. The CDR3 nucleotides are TGCGCCAGCAGTCCCGTCTGGGGGGGACCTGAAGCTTTCTTT.